What follows describes a single TCR beta chain. The data were obtained in a study of blood T cell repertoires in COVID-19. Authors' processing steps: Counts of nucleated cells, estimated from reference gene primer amplification, were obtained. The assay was immunoSEQ multiplex PCR, and TCRdb's table has in-frame clones only and misses some. That table furnishes V, J and clone size, whereas the DNA furnished D and trimming. This table holds under 200,000 clones, around four fifths found once. The clonotype originates from a woman aged 45-59 years in a cohort exposed to, infected with or recovered from COVID-19 (not recorded which). Sequencing was done on a sample of PBMCs or T cells enriched from blood (not recorded which).

The CDR3 DNA sequence: TGTGCCAGCAGCTTAGCGAGTGGCTCTGGGGCCAACGTCCTGACTTTC. The encoded protein is CASSLASGSGANVLTF. This chain connects TRBV7-2 to TRBJ2-6; no clear D gene. The CDR3 has 16 residues. V lost 0 bases, J lost 0 bases, and 6 bases lay in between. Germline V gene data show CDR1 as SGHTA and CDR2 as FQGNSA.